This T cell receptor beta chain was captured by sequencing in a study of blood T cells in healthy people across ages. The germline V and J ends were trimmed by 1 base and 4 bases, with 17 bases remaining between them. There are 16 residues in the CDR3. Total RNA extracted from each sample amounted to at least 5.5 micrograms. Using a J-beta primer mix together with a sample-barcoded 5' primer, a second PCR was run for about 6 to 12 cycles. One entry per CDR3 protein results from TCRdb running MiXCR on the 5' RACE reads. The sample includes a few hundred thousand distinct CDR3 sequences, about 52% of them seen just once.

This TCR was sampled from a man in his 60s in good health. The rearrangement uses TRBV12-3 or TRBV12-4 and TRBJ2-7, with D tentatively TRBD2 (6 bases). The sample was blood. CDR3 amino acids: CASSLVEGRRWYEQYF. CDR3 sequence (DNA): TGTGCCAGCAGTTTAGTGGAGGGGCGCAGATGGTACGAGCAGTACTTC.